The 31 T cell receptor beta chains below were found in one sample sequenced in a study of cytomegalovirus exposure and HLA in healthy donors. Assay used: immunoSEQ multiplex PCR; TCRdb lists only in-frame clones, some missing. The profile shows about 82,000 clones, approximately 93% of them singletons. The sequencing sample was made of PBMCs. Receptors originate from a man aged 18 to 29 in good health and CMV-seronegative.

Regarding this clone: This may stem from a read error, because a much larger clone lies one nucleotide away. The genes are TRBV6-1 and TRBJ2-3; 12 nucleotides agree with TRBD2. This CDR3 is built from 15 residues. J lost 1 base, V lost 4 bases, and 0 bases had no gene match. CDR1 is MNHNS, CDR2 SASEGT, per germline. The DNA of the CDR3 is TGTGCCAGCAGTGGACTAGCGGGGGGCACAGATACGCAGTATTTT. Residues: CASSGLAGGTDTQYF.

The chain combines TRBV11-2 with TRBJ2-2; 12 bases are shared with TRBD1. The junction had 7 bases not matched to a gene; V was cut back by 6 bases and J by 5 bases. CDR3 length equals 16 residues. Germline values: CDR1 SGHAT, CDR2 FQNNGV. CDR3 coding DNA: TGTGCCAGCAGGCGAGGGACAGGGGGCGAAACCGGGGAGCTGTTTTTT. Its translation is CASRRGTGGETGELFF.

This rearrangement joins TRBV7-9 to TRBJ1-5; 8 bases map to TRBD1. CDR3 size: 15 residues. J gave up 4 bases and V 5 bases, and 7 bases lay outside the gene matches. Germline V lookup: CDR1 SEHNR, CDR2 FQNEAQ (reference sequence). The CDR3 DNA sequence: TGTGCCAGCAGCCTCTGGACAGGGACTAATCAGCCCCAGCATTTT. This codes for CASSLWTGTNQPQHF.

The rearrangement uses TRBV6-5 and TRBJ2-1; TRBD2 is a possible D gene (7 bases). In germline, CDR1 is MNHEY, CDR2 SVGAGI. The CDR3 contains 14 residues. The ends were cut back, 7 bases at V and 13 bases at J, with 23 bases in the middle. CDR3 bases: TGTGCCAGCACTAAACTAGAGGGGGGGACGAATCAGTTCTTC. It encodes CASTKLEGGTNQFF.

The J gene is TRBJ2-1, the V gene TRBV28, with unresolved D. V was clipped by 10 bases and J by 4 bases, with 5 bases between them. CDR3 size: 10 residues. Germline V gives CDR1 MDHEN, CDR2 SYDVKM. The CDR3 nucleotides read TGTGCCACCACATACAATGAGCAGTTCTTC. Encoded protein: CATTYNEQFF.

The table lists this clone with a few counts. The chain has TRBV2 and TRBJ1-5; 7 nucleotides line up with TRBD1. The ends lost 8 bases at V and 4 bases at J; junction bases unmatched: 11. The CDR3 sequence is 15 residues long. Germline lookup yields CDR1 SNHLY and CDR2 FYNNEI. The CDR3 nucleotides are TGTGCCAGCGGCCCCAACAGGGGCCTGAATCAGCCCCAGCATTTT. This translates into CASGPNRGLNQPQHF.

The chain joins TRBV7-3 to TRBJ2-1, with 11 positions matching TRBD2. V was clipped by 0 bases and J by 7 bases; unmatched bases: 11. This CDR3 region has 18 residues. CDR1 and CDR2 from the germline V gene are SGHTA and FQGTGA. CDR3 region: CASSLTGITSGSYNEQFF. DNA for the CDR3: TGTGCCAGCAGCTTAACGGGCATTACTAGCGGGAGTTATAATGAGCAGTTCTTC.

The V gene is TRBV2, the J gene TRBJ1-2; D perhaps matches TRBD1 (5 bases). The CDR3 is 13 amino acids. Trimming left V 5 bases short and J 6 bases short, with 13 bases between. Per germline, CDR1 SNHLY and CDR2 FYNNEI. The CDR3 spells CASSPAGWNGYTF. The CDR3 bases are TGTGCCAGCAGTCCGGCAGGGTGGAATGGCTACACCTTC.

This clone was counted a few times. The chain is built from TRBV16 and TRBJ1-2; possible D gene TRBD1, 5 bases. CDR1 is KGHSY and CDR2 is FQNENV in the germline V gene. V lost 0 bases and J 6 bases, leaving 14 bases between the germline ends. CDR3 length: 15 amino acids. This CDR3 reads CASSQSAGLLHGYTF. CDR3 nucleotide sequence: TGTGCCAGCAGCCAATCGGCAGGGTTGCTCCATGGCTACACCTTC.

This CDR3 reads CASSPGQPTPGGSPGELFF. The DNA for the CDR3 is TGCGCCAGCAGCCCGGGACAGCCTACGCCGGGAGGGTCGCCCGGGGAGCTGTTTTTT. The chain combines TRBV5-1 with TRBJ2-2; tentatively, D is TRBD2 (8 bases). Germline CDR1 is SGHRS and CDR2 is YFSETQ. The CDR3 length is 19 residues. V gave up 4 bases and J gave up 6 bases, with 28 bases separating them.

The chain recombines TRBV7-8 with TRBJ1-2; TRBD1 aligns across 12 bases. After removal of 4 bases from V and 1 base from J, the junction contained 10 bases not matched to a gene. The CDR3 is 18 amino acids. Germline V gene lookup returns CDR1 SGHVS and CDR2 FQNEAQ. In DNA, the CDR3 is TGTGCCAGCAGCTCCCTCCGGGACAGGGGGCGTTATAACTATGGCTACACCTTC. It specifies CASSSLRDRGRYNYGYTF.

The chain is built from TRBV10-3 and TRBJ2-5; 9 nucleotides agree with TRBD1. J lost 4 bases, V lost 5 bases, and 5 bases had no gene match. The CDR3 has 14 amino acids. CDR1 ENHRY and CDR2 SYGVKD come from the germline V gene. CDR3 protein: CAISPRQGGETQYF. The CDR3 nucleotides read TGTGCCATCAGTCCAAGACAGGGGGGAGAGACCCAGTACTTC.

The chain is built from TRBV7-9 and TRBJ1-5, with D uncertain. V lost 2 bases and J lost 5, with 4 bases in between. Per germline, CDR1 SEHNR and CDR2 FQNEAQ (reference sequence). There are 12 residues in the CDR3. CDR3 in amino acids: CASSLTDQPQHF. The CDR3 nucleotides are TGTGCCAGCAGCTTAACAGATCAGCCCCAGCATTTT.

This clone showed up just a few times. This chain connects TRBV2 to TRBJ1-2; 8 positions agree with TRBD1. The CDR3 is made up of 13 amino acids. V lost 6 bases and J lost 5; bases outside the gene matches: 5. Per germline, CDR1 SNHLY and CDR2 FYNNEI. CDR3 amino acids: CASSRQGWYGYTF. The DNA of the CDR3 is TGTGCCAGCAGCCGACAGGGGTGGTATGGCTACACCTTC.

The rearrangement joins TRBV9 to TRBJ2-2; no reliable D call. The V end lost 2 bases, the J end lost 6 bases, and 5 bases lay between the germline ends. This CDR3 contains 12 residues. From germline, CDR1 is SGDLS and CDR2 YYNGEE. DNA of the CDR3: TGTGCCAGCAGCGTCGGTCCCGGGGAGCTGTTTTTT. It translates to CASSVGPGELFF. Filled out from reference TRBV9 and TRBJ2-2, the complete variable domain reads DSGVTQTPKHLITATGQRVTLRCSPRSGDLSVYWYQQSLDQGLQFLIQYYNGEERAKGNILERFSAQQFPDLHSELNLSSLELGDSALYFCASSVGPGELFFGEGSRLTVL.

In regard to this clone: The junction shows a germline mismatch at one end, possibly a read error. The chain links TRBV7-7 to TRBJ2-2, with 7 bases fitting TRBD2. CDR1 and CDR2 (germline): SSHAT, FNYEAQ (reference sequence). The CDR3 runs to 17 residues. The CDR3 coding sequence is TGTGCTAGCAGCTTAGGATCAGGCTTCGGGGGGACCGGGGAGCTGTTTTTT. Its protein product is CASSLGSGFGGTGELFF.

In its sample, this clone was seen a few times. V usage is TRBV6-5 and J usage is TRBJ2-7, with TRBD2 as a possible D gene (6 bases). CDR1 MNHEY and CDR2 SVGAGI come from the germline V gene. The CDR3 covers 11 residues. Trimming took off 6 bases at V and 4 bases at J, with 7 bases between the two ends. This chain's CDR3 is CASSRGYEQYF. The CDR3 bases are TGTGCCAGCAGCCGGGGGTACGAGCAGTACTTC.

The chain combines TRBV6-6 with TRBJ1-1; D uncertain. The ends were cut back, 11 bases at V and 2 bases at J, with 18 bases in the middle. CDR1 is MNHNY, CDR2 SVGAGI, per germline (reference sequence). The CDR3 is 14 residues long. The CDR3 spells CAASLTSINTEAFF. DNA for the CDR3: TGTGCCGCGAGCCTTACGTCCATTAACACTGAAGCTTTCTTT.

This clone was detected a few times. In DNA form, the CDR3 reads TGTGCCTGGAGTCCCCCCGGGGGGGAAGTCGAAAAACTGTTTTTT. This encodes CAWSPPGGEVEKLFF. This chain uses TRBV30 with TRBJ1-4; the D gene is possibly TRBD1 (5 bases). Trimming left V 2 bases short and J 8 bases short, with 18 bases between. CDR3 length: 15 residues. Germline CDR1 is GTSNPN and CDR2 is SVGIG (reference sequence).

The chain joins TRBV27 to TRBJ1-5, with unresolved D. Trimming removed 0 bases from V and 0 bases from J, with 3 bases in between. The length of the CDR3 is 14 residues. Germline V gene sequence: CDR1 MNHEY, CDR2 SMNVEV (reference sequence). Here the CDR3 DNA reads TGTGCCAGCAGTTTATCTTATAGCAATCAGCCCCAGCATTTT. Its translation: CASSLSYSNQPQHF.

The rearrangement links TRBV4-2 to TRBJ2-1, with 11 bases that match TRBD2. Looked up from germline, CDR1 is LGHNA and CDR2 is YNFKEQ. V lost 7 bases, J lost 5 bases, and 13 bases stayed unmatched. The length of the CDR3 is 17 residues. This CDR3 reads CASTPGRLAGTNNEQFF. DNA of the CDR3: TGTGCCAGCACCCCGGGCAGACTAGCGGGGACCAACAATGAGCAGTTCTTC.

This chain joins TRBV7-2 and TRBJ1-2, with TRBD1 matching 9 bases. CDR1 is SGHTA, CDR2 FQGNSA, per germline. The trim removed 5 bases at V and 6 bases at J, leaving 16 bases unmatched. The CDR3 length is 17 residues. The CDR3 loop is CASSPIPGQGRFDGYTF. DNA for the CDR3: TGTGCCAGCAGCCCGATTCCGGGACAGGGAAGATTTGATGGCTACACCTTC.

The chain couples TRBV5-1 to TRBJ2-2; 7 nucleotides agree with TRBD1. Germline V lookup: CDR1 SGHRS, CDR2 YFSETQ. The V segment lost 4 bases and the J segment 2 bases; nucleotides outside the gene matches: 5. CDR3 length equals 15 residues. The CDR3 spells CASSPGTVNTGELFF. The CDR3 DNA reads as TGCGCCAGCAGCCCCGGGACAGTTAACACCGGGGAGCTGTTTTTT.

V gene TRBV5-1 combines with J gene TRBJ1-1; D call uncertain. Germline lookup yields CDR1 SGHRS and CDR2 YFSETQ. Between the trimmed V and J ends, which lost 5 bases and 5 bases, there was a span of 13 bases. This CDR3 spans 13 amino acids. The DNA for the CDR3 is TGCGCCAGCAGAGCCGGGGAGCTTACTGAAGCTTTCTTT. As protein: CASRAGELTEAFF.

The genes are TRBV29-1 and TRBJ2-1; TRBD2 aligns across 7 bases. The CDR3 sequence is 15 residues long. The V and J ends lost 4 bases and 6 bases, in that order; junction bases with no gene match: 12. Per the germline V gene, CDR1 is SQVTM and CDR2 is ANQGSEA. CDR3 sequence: CSVVWETSRGNEQFF. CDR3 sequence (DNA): TGCAGCGTTGTGTGGGAGACTAGCCGGGGCAATGAGCAGTTCTTC.

This chain's CDR3 is CASSFPGTLHQPQHF. In nucleotides, the CDR3 is TGTGCCAGCAGCTTCCCCGGGACACTTCATCAGCCCCAGCATTTT. This sequence joins TRBV7-2 and TRBJ1-5; D possibly corresponds to TRBD1 (6 bases). V was clipped by 3 bases and J by 5 bases, with 14 bases between them. Germline CDR1 SGHTA, CDR2 FQGNSA. There are 15 residues in the CDR3.

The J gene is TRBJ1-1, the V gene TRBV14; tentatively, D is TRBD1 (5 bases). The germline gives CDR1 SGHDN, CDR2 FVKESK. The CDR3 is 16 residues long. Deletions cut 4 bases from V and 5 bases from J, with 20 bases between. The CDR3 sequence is CASSPSWWGGKTEAFF. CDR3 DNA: TGTGCCAGCAGCCCTTCCTGGTGGGGCGGAAAAACTGAAGCTTTCTTT.

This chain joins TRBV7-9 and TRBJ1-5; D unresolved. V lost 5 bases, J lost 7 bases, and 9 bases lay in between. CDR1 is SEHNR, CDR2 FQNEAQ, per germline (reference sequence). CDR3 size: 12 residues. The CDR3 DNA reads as TGTGCCAGCAGCCCGGGGAACCAGCCCCAGCATTTT. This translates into CASSPGNQPQHF. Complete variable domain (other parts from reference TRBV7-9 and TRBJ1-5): DTGVSQNPRHKITKRGQNVTFRCDPISEHNRLYWYRQTLGQGPEFLTYFQNEAQLEKSRLLSDRFSAERPKGSFSTLEIQRTEQGDSAMYLCASSPGNQPQHFGDGTRLSIL.

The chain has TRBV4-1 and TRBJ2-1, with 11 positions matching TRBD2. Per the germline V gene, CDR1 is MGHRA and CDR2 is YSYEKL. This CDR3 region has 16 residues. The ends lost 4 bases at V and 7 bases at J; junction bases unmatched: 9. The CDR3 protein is CASSRIAGGPMNEQFF. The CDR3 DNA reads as TGCGCCAGCAGCCGGATAGCGGGGGGGCCGATGAATGAGCAGTTCTTC.

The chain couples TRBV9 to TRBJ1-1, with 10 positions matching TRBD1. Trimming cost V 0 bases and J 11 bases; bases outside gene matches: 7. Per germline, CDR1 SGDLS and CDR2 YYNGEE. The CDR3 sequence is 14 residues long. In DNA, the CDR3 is TGTGCCAGCAGCGTAGACGGAGGGACAGGGGACGCTTTCTTT. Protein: CASSVDGGTGDAFF.

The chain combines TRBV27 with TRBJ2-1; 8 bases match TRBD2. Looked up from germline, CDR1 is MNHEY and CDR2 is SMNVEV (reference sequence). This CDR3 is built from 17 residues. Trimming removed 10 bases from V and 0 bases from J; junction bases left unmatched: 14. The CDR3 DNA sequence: TGTGCCACCTTCCCAATTAGCGGGACCAGCTCCTACAATGAGCAGTTCTTC. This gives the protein CATFPISGTSSYNEQFF.